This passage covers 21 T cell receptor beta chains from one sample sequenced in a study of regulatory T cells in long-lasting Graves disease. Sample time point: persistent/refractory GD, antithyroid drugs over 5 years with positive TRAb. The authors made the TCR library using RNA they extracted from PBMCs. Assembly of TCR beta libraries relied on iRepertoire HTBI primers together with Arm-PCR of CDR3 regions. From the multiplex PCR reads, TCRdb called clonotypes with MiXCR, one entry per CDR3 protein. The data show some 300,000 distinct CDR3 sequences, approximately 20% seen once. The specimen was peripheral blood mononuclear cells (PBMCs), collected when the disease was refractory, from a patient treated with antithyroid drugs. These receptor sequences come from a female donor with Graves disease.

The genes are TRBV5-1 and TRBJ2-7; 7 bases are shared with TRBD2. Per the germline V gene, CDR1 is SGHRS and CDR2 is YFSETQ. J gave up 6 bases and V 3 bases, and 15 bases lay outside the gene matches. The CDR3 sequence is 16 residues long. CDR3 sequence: CASSWGMGGGPIEQYF. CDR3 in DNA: TGCGCCAGCAGCTGGGGGATGGGGGGAGGGCCGATCGAGCAGTACTTC.

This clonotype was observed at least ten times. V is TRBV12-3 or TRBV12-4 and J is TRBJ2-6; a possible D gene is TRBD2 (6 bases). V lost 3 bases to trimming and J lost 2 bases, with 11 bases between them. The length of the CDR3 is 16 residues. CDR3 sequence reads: CASSFVPGAGANVLTF. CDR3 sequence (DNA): TGTGCCAGCAGTTTCGTTCCGGGGGCTGGGGCCAACGTCCTGACTTTC.

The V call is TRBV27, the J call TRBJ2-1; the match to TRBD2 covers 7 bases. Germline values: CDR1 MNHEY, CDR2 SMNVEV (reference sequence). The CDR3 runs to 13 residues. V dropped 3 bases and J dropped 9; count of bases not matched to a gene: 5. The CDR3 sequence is CASSFGGGGEQFF. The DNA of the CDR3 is TGTGCCAGCAGTTTTGGGGGGGGGGGTGAGCAGTTCTTC.

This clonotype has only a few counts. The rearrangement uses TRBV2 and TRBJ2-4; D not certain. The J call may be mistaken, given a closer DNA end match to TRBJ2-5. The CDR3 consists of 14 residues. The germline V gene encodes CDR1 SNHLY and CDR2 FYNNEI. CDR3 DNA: TGTGCCAGCAGTTACTCCTTCTACCAAGAGACCCAGTACTTC. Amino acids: CASSYSFYQETQYF.

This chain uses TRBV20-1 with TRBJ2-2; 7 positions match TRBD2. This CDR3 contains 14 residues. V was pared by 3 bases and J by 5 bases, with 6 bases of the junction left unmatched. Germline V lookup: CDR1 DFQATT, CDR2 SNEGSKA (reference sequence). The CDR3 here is CSARERDWTGELFF. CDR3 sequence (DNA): TGCAGTGCTAGGGAGCGGGATTGGACCGGGGAGCTGTTTTTT.

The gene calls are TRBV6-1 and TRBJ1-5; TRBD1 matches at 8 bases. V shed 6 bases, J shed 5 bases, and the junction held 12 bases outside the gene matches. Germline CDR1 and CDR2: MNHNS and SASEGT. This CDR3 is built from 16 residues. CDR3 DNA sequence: TGTGCCAGCAGACACAACGACAGGGGTAATCATCAGCCCCAGCATTTT. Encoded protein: CASRHNDRGNHQPQHF.

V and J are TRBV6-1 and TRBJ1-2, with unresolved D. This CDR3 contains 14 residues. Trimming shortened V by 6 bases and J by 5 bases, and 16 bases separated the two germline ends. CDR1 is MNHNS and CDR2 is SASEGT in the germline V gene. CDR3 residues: CASRNSYPIYGYTF. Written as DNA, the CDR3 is TGTGCCAGCAGAAACAGCTATCCCATTTATGGCTACACCTTC.

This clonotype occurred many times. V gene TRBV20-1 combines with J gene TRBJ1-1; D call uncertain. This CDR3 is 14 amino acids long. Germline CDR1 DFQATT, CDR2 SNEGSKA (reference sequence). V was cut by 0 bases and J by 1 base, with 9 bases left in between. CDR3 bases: TGCAGTGCTAGAGATTCGCGCGGGAACACTGAAGCTTTCTTT. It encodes CSARDSRGNTEAFF.

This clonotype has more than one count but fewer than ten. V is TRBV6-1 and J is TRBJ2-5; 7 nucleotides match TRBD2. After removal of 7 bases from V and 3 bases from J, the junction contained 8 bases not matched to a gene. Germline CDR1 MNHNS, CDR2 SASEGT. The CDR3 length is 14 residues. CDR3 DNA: TGTGCCAGCACCCTGCCGGGGGGAGAAGAGACCCAGTACTTC. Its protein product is CASTLPGGEETQYF.

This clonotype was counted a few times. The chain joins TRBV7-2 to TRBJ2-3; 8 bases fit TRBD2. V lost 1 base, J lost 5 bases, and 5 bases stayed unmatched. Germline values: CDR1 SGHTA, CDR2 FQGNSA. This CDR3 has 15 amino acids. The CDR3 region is CASSLDGRAIDTQYF. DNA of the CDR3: TGTGCCAGCAGCTTAGACGGGAGGGCGATAGATACGCAGTATTTT.

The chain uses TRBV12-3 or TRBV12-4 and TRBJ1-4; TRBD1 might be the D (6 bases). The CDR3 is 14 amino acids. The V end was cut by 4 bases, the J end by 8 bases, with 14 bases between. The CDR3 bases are TGTGCCAGCAGTTACCGGGATCAGGGGGAAAAACTGTTTTTT. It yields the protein CASSYRDQGEKLFF.

DNA of the CDR3: TGTGCCAGCAGTGAATTGGCGGGAGTCTACAATGAGCAGTTCTTC. Its protein product is CASSELAGVYNEQFF. The chain couples TRBV6-1 to TRBJ2-1, with TRBD2 identical over 7 bases. The germline V gene encodes CDR1 MNHNS and CDR2 SASEGT. Trimming cost V 2 bases and J 3 bases; bases outside gene matches: 4. The CDR3 contains 15 residues.

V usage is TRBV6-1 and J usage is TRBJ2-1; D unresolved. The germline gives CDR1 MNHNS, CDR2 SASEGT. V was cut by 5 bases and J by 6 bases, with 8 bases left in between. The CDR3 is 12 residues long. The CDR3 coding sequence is TGTGCCAGCAGTCCCTACTTCAATGAGCAGTTCTTC. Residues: CASSPYFNEQFF.

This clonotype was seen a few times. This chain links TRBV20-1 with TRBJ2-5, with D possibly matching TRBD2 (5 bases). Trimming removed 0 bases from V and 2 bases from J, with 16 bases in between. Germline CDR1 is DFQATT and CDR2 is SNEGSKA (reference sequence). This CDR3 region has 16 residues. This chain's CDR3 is CSARDRNGRLQETQYF. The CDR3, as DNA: TGCAGTGCTAGAGACAGGAATGGGCGACTACAAGAGACCCAGTACTTC.

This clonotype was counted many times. The CDR3 loop is CASSVDHAGGRETQYF. As DNA, the CDR3 is TGTGCCAGCAGCGTAGACCACGCGGGAGGACGAGAGACCCAGTACTTC. This sequence joins TRBV9 and TRBJ2-5; TRBD2 matches at 8 bases. Germline CDR1 is SGDLS and CDR2 is YYNGEE. The CDR3 runs 16 residues. The trim removed 0 bases at V and 4 bases at J, leaving 8 bases unmatched.

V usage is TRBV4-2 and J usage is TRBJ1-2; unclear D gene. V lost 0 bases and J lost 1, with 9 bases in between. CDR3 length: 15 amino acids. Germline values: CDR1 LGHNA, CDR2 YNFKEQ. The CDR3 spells CASSQDGGRNYGYTF. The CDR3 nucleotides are TGTGCCAGCAGCCAAGATGGCGGGCGTAACTATGGCTACACCTTC.

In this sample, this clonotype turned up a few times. CDR3 DNA sequence: TGTGCCAGCAGTTACTCGAACACCGGGGGGGGCTACACCTTC. Protein sequence: CASSYSNTGGGYTF. The V gene is TRBV6-5, the J gene TRBJ1-2; possible D gene TRBD1, 5 bases. This CDR3 has 14 residues. The germline V gene has CDR1 MNHEY and CDR2 SVGAGI. V was pared by 0 bases and J by 8 bases, with 13 bases between.

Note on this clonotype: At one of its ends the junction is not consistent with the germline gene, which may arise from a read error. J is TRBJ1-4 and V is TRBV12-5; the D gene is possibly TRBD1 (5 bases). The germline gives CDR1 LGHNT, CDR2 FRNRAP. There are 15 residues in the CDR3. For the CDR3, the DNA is TGTGCTAGTGTTTTGGCAGGGTACGGTAATGAAAAACTGTTTTTT. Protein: CASVLAGYGNEKLFF.

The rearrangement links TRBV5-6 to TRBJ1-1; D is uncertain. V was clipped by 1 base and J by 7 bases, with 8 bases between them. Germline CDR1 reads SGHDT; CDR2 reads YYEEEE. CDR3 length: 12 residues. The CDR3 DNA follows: TGTGCCAGCAGCTTGATGTACGGTGAAGCTTTCTTT. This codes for CASSLMYGEAFF.

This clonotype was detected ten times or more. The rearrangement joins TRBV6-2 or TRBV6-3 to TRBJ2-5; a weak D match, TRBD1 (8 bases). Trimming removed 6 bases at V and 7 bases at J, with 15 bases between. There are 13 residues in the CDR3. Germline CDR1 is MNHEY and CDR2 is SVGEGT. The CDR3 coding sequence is TGTGCCAGCAGCCCGACAGGGGAGGGGACCCAGTACTTC. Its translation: CASSPTGEGTQYF.

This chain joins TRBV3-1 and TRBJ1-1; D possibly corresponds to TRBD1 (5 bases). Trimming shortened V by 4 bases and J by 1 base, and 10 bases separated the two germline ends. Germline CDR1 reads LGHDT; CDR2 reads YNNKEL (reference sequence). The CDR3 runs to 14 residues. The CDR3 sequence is CASSRPGGNTEAFF. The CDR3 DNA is TGTGCCAGCAGCCGGCCCGGGGGGAACACTGAAGCTTTCTTT.